This T cell receptor beta chain was recovered during a study of spatial heterogeneity in lung cancer. Background on the study: Each distinct TCR and UMI combination averaged more than ten appearances in raw reads.

Only a few counts were recorded for this clonotype. Each CDR3 protein gets one entry after TCRdb re-called the 5' RACE reads with MiXCR. The sample contains approximately 20,000 distinct CDR3 sequences, more than 8.5% of which appear only once. As for time point: blood at routine non-recurrence follow-up after resection. The length of the CDR3 is 15 residues. Germline assignment: CDR1 SGHNT and CDR2 YYREEE (reference sequence). Trimming removed 1 base from V and 5 bases from J; junction bases left unmatched: 3. V usage is TRBV5-4 and J usage is TRBJ2-1; 10 nucleotides agree with TRBD2. This clonotype was obtained from a female donor with early-stage non-small cell lung cancer. Sample: PBMCs, taken at follow-up. The chain's CDR3 is CASSLFSGGNNEQFF. CDR3 sequence (DNA): TGTGCCAGCAGCTTGTTTAGCGGGGGGAACAATGAGCAGTTCTTC.